The clone carrying this T cell receptor (beta chain) has only one observation. The antigen is undetermined. Generated by immunoSEQ multiplex PCR, the TCRdb table keeps only in-frame clones and is missing some. The repertoire holds about 3,800 clones, with about 70% as singletons. The data belong to a study of tumor-infiltrating lymphocytes in localized non-small cell lung cancer. Study findings and constraints: Technical variation could not be separated from intratumor heterogeneity here. Immunotypes IM1 and IM2 had similar TCR-derived T-cell fractions.

Germline V gives CDR1 SGHVS, CDR2 FQNEAQ. V was trimmed by 5 bases and J by 6 bases, leaving 13 bases between them. This CDR3 is 13 amino acids long. The sequence derives from a human donor with non-small cell lung cancer. The chain carries TRBV7-8 and TRBJ1-1, with D possibly being TRBD1 (6 bases). Material for sequencing was uninvolved lung tissue not adjacent to the tumor. Here the CDR3 reads CASSLGGPAEAFF. As DNA, the CDR3 is TGTGCCAGCAGCCTAGGGGGGCCGGCTGAAGCTTTCTTT.